This T cell receptor (beta chain) was recovered during a study of blood T cells in healthy people across ages. Overall study results and limits: PBMC samples, being unsorted, prevented any conclusive comparison of naive and antigen-experienced cells.

A second PCR of 7 to 11 cycles used a sample-barcoded 5' primer and a J-beta primer mix. One entry per CDR3 protein results from TCRdb running MiXCR on the 5' RACE reads. This sample carries roughly 830,000 distinct CDR3 sequences, around two thirds of them seen once, and the ten largest clones take roughly 25%. This clonotype was detected a few times. The antigen is not known. The germline V gene encodes CDR1 MNHEY and CDR2 SVGAGI. J lost 4 bases, V lost 5 bases, and 4 bases had no gene match. The CDR3 has 14 residues. Sequences were obtained from blood. The TCR was taken from a man under 40 in good health. This sequence joins TRBV6-5 and TRBJ1-5, with 8 bases identical to TRBD1. CDR3 protein: CASSRDRNNQPQHF. CDR3 DNA: TGTGCCAGCAGTCGGGACAGGAATAATCAGCCCCAGCATTTT.